Each of the 16 T cell receptor beta chains below was sequenced from the same sample in a study of T cells in Graves' hyperthyroidism and ophthalmopathy. The TCR beta CDR3 regions underwent amplification using RNA transcripts as the source. TCR CDR3 regions were first amplified by RT-PCR with HTBI primers. TCRdb processed the multiplex PCR reads anew with MiXCR; each CDR3 protein has one entry. The sample has about 210,000 distinct CDR3 sequences, 17% seen once; the top ten hold around 50%. Material for sequencing was blood. All receptors derive from a middle-aged man with Graves' hyperthyroidism.

The chain is built from TRBV5-4 and TRBJ1-2; possibly TRBD1 for D (5 bases). Between the trimmed V and J ends, which lost 1 base and 5 bases, there was a span of 12 bases. CDR1 and CDR2 (germline): SGHNT, YYREEE (reference sequence). There are 14 residues in the CDR3. The CDR3 sequence: CASSLQGRPYGYTF. CDR3 DNA: TGTGCCAGCAGCTTGCAGGGCCGGCCTTATGGCTACACCTTC.

This clonotype was seen repeatedly, ten times or more. The chain couples TRBV5-1 to TRBJ2-7, with a possible D match to TRBD1 (6 bases). Germline V CDR1 and CDR2: SGHRS, YFSETQ. The CDR3 length is 14 residues. The V and J ends lost 6 bases and 6 bases respectively, with 19 bases between them. CDR3 protein: CASTSQGTTSEQYF. CDR3 sequence (DNA): TGCGCCAGCACCTCTCAGGGGACGACGAGCGAGCAGTACTTC.

This clonotype was seen ten or more times. The chain combines TRBV18 with TRBJ1-2, with no clear D. CDR3 length: 15 residues. The germline CDR1 and CDR2 sequences are KGHSH and LQKENI. Trimming took 1 base from V and 1 from J, leaving 10 bases between them. CDR3 nucleotides: TGTGCCAGCTCACCACTCCCAGGAGTTAACTATGGCTACACCTTC. This encodes CASSPLPGVNYGYTF.

This clonotype showed up many times. The chain joins TRBV24-1 to TRBJ2-5; 9 nucleotides align to TRBD1. Trimming cost V 2 bases and J 9 bases; bases outside gene matches: 12. CDR1 KGHDR and CDR2 SFDVKD come from the germline V gene. This CDR3 has 16 amino acids. CDR3 bases: TGTGCCACCAGTGATTCCGGGACAGGGAATCGGGTGCCCCAGTACTTC. Translated, it gives CATSDSGTGNRVPQYF.

The rearrangement joins TRBV6-1 to TRBJ2-2; tentative D call: TRBD1 (6 bases). This CDR3 contains 14 residues. The germline CDR1 and CDR2 sequences are MNHNS and SASEGT. V was trimmed by 6 bases and J by 2 bases, leaving 10 bases between them. CDR3 nucleotides: TGTGCCAGCAGAATGACAGGAAACACCGGGGAGCTGTTTTTT. This sequence encodes CASRMTGNTGELFF.

This clonotype has at least ten counts. V usage is TRBV27 and J usage is TRBJ2-7, with TRBD1 matching over 11 bases. Looked up from germline, CDR1 is MNHEY and CDR2 is SMNVEV (reference sequence). The CDR3 runs to 13 residues. The V and J ends lost 10 bases and 2 bases, in that order; junction bases with no gene match: 4. The CDR3 DNA reads TGTGCCACGGGGGGACAGGGGGCCTACGAGCAGTACTTC. Translating it yields CATGGQGAYEQYF.

This clonotype was seen repeatedly, ten times or more. This chain links TRBV6-2 or TRBV6-3 with TRBJ2-3, with 7 bases identical to TRBD1. The CDR3 contains 17 residues. Unmatched junction bases numbered 11, after V lost 4 bases and J lost 1 base. Germline assignment: CDR1 MNHEY and CDR2 SVGEGT. The CDR3 reads CASSSRIRQGRTDTQYF. In DNA form, the CDR3 reads TGTGCCAGCAGTTCCCGGATCCGACAGGGCCGCACAGATACGCAGTATTTT.

This clonotype turned up a few times. The CDR3 coding sequence is TGTGCCAGCAGTTACACACTGGCGAGCCAGGCCCAGTACTTC. Its translation is CASSYTLASQAQYF. This rearrangement joins TRBV6-2 or TRBV6-3 to TRBJ2-5; D gene unclear. This CDR3 spans 14 amino acids. Germline assignment: CDR1 MNHEY and CDR2 SVGEGT. The ends were cut back, 2 bases at V and 9 bases at J, with 16 bases in the middle.

In the case of this clonotype: One end of the junction does not line up with germline, which may come from a read error. V and J are TRBV2 and TRBJ2-6, with TRBD1 identical over 9 bases. CDR1 SNHLY and CDR2 FYNNEI come from the germline V gene. This CDR3 comprises 16 residues. CDR3 sequence reads: CASSRDRAAGANVLTF. For the CDR3, the DNA is TGTGCCAGCAGTAGGGACAGGGCTGCTGGGGCCAACGTCCTGACCTTC.

This clonotype was counted at least ten times. The chain links TRBV30 to TRBJ1-6, with D perhaps TRBD1 (5 bases). The CDR3 is 12 residues long. Per germline, CDR1 GTSNPN and CDR2 SVGIG (reference sequence). V lost 1 base to trimming and J lost 9 bases, with 7 bases between them. This chain's CDR3 is CAWSGGLSPLHF. The CDR3 DNA follows: TGTGCCTGGAGTGGGGGACTTTCACCCCTCCACTTT.

With regard to this clonotype: This may come from a read error, since a much larger clone is one base off. V is TRBV20-1 and J is TRBJ2-1; 7 bases agree with TRBD1. In germline, CDR1 is DFQATT, CDR2 SNEGSKA (reference sequence). The ends lost 6 bases at V and 9 bases at J; junction bases unmatched: 23. The length of the CDR3 is 17 residues. CDR3 DNA sequence: TGCAGTGCAATCTTCAGACAGGGACCGGGATACTCGCCTGAGCAGTTCTTC. It codes for CSAIFRQGPGYSPEQFF.

This clonotype occurred many times. V usage is TRBV7-6 and J usage is TRBJ2-7; the match to TRBD1 covers 9 bases. This CDR3 spans 14 amino acids. CDR1 and CDR2 from the germline V gene are SGHVS and FNYEAQ. The V gene end was trimmed by 5 bases and the J gene end by 6 bases; junction bases not matched to a gene: 8. For the CDR3, the DNA is TGTGCCAGCAGCGTCGGGACAGGGAATTCCGAGCAGTACTTC. Translating it yields CASSVGTGNSEQYF.

This rearrangement joins TRBV6-1 to TRBJ1-3, with D uncertain. The germline V and J ends were trimmed by 8 bases and 2 bases, with 10 bases remaining between them. Germline V lookup: CDR1 MNHNS, CDR2 SASEGT. The CDR3 extends over 13 amino acids. CDR3 DNA: TGTGCCAGCCGATCAGAAACTGGAAACACCATATATTTT. It translates to CASRSETGNTIYF.

This clonotype turned up a few times. The J gene is TRBJ1-1, the V gene TRBV10-3; D possibly corresponds to TRBD1 (5 bases). This CDR3 is built from 12 residues. Germline V gives CDR1 ENHRY, CDR2 SYGVKD. Trimming shortened V by 4 bases and J by 5 bases, and 8 bases separated the two germline ends. CDR3 bases: TGTGCCATCAGTGCCAGGGAGACTGAAGCTTTCTTT. Its protein is CAISARETEAFF.

This clonotype showed up just a few times. V usage is TRBV20-1 and J usage is TRBJ2-1; D is unresolved. Trimming shortened V by 3 bases and J by 6 bases, and 9 bases separated the two germline ends. The CDR3 is 12 amino acids. Per the germline V gene, CDR1 is DFQATT and CDR2 is SNEGSKA (reference sequence). CDR3 coding DNA: TGCAGTGCTAGTAGGAGAACCAATGAGCAGTTCTTC. Its protein product is CSASRRTNEQFF.

In its sample, this clonotype was seen many times. The chain carries TRBV2 and TRBJ2-7; 8 bases match TRBD2. Germline-derived CDR1 and CDR2 are SNHLY and FYNNEI. Trimming at V came to 4 bases and at J to 6 bases, leaving 8 bases not matched to a gene. The CDR3 is 14 residues long. The CDR3 reads CASSGAGVLGEQYF. The CDR3 region has the DNA TGTGCCAGCAGTGGAGCGGGAGTTTTGGGCGAGCAGTACTTC.